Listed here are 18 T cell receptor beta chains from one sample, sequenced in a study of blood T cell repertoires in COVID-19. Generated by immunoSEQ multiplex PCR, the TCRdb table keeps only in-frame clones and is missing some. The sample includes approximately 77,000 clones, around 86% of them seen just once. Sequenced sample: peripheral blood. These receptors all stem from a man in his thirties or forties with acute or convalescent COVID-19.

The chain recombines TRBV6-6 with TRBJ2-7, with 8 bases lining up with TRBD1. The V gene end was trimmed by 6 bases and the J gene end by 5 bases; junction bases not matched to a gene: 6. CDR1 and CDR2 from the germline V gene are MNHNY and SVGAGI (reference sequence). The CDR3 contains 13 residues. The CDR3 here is CASSHRGIHEQYV. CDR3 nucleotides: TGTGCCAGCAGCCACAGGGGGATCCACGAGCAGTACGTC.

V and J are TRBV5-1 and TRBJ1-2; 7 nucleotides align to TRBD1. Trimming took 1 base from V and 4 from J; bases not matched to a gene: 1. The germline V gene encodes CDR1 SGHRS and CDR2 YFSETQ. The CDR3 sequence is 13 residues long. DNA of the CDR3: TGCGCCAGCAGCTTGAGGGACAGCTATGGCTACACCTTC. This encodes CASSLRDSYGYTF.

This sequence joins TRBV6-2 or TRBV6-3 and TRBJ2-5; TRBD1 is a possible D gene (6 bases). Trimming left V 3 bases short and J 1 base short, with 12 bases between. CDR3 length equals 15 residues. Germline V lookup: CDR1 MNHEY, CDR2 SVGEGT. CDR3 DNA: TGTGCCAGCAGTTATTGGGGACAAACCCAAGAGACCCAGTACTTC. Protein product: CASSYWGQTQETQYF.

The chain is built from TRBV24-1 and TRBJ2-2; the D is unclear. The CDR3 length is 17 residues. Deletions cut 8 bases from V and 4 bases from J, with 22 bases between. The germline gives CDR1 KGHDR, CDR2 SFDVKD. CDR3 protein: CATIYSRHHPSTGELFF. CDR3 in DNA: TGTGCCACCATTTACTCAAGACATCATCCTTCCACCGGGGAGCTGTTTTTT.

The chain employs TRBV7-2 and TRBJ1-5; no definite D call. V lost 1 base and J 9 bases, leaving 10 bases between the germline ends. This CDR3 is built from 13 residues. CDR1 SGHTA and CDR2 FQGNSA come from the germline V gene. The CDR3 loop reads CASSLGVGPPQHF. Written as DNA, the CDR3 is TGTGCCAGCAGCTTAGGGGTTGGGCCGCCCCAGCATTTT.

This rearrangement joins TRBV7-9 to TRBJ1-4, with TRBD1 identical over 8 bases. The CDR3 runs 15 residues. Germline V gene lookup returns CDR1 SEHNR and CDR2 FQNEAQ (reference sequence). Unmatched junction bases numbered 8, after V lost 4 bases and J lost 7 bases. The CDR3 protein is CASSSHDRGFEKLFF. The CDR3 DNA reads TGTGCCAGCAGCTCCCACGACAGGGGCTTTGAAAAACTGTTTTTT.

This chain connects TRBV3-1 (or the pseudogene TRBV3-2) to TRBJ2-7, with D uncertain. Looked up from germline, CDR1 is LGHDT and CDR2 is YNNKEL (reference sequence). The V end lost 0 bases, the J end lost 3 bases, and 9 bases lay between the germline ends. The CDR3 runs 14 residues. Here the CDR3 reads CASSQDFGGYEQYV. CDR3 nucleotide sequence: TGTGCCAGCAGCCAAGATTTTGGCGGCTACGAGCAGTACGTC.

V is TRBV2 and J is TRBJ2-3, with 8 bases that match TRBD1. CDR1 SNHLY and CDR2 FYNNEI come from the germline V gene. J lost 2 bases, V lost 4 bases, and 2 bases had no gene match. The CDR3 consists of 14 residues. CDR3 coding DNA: TGTGCCAGCAGTGTACAGGGGGACACAGATACGCAGTATTTT. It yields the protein CASSVQGDTDTQYF.

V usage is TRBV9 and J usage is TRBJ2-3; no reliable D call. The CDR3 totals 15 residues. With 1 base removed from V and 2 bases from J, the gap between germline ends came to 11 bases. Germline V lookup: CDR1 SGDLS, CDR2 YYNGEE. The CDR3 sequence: CASSVSPGTTDTQYF. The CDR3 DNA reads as TGTGCCAGCAGCGTAAGTCCGGGTACCACAGATACGCAGTATTTT.

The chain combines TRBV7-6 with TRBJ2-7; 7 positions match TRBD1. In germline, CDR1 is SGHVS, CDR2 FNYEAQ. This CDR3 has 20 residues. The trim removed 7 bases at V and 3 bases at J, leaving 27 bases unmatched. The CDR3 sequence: CASTSVTRGGAFARHYEQYV. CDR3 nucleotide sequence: TGTGCCAGCACAAGTGTCACACGAGGGGGCGCGTTCGCCCGTCACTACGAGCAGTACGTC.

The CDR3 DNA follows: TGCAGTGCTAGTTCGGCGGTTAGCTCCTACAATGAGCAGTTCTTC. Residues: CSASSAVSSYNEQFF. This chain links TRBV20-1 with TRBJ2-1; D uncertain. V shed 3 bases and J shed 0 bases, with 12 bases lying between them. This CDR3 region has 15 residues. Germline CDR1 is DFQATT and CDR2 is SNEGSKA (reference sequence).

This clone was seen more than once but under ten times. The CDR3, as DNA: TGTGCCAGCGGACAGGAGGCTAACTATGGCTACACCTTC. Protein sequence: CASGQEANYGYTF. V gene TRBV12-3 or TRBV12-4 combines with J gene TRBJ1-2; 7 nucleotides match TRBD1. The CDR3 has 13 residues. V trimming: 8 bases; J trimming: 0 bases; junction bases outside the gene matches: 3.

CDR3 sequence reads: CASSPPGVQETQYF. The DNA of the CDR3 is TGTGCCAGCTCACCACCCGGAGTCCAGGAGACCCAGTACTTC. The chain is built from TRBV18 and TRBJ2-5; D gene uncertain. V shed 0 bases and J shed 5 bases, with 10 bases lying between them. This CDR3 is built from 14 residues. CDR1 and CDR2 (germline): KGHSH, LQKENI.

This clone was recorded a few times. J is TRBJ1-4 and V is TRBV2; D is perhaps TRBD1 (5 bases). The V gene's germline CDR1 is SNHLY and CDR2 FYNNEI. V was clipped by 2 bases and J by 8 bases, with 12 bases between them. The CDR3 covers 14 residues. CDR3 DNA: TGTGCCAGCAGTGAAAACAGCCGGGGGGAAAAACTGTTTTTT. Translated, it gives CASSENSRGEKLFF.

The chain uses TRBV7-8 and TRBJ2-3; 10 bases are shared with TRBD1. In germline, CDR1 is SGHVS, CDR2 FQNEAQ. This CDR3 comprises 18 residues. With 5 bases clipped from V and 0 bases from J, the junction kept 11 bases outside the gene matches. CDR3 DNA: TGTGCCAGCAGCGTAAGATTCGGGACAGGGGCGAGCACAGATACGCAGTATTTT. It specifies CASSVRFGTGASTDTQYF.

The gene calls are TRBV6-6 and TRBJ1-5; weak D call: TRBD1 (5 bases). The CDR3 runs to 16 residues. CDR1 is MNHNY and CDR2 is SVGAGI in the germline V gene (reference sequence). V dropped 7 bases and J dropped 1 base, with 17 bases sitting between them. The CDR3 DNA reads TGTGCCAGCACCAAGATCGGGGGAAGCAGCAATCAGCCCCAGCATTTT. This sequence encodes CASTKIGGSSNQPQHF.

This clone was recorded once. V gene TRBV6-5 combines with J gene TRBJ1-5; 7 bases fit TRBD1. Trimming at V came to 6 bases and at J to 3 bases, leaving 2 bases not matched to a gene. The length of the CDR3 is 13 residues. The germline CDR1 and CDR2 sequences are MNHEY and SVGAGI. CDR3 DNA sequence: TGTGCCAGCAGCGGGACAGTCAATCAGCCCCAGCATTTT. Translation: CASSGTVNQPQHF.

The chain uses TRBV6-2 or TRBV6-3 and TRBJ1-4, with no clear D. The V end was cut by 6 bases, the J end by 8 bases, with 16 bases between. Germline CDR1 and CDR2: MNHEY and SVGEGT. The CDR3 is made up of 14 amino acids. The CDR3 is CASSEGTGAEKLFF. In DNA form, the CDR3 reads TGTGCCAGCAGCGAGGGAACCGGCGCGGAAAAACTGTTTTTT.